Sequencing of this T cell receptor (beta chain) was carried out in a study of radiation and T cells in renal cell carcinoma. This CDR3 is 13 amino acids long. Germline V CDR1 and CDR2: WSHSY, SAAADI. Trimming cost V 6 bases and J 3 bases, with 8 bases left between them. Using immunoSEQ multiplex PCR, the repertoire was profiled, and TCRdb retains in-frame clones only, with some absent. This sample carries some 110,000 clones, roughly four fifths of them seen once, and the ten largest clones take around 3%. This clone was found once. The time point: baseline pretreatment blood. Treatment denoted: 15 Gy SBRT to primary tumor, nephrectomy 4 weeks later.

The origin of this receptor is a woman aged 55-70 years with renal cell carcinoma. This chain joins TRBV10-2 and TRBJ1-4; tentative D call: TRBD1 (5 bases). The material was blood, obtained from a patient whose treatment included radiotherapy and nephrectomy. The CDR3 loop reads CASSRDPNEKLFF. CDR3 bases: TGCGCCAGCAGCAGGGACCCTAATGAAAAACTGTTTTTT.